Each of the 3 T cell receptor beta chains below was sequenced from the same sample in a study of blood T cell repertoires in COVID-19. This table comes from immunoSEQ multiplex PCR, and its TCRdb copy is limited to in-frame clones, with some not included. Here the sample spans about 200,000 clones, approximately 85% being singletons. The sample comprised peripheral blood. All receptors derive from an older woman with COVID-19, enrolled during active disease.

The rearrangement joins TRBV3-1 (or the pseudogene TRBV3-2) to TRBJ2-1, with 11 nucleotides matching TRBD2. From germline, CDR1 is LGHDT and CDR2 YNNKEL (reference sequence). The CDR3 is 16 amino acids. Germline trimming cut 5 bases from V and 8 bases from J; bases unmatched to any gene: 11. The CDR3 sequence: CASSVSGGARSYEQFF. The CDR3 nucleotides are TGTGCCAGCAGCGTTAGCGGGGGGGCGAGGAGCTATGAGCAGTTCTTC.

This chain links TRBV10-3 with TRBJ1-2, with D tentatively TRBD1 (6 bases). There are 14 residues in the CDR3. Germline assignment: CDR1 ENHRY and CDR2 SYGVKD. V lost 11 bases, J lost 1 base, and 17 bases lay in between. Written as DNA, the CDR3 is TGTGCCCATCGGGCAGGGGCTTTTAACTATGGCTACACCTTC. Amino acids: CAHRAGAFNYGYTF.

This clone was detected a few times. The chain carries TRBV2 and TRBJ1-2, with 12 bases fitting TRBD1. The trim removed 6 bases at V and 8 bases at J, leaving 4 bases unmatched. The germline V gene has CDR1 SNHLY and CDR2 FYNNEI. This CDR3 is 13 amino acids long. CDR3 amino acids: CASRGQGAQGYTF. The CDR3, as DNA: TGTGCCAGCAGGGGACAGGGGGCGCAAGGCTACACCTTC.